The 27 T cell receptor beta chains given below trace back to one sample, sequenced in a study of blood T cell repertoires in COVID-19. Produced via immunoSEQ multiplex PCR; TCRdb's table is partial and in-frame only. The sample includes 150,000 or so clones, about 79% of them seen just once. The sequencing sample was made of PBMCs or T cells enriched from blood (not recorded which). The receptors were sampled from a woman between 50 and 59 years old who had recovered from COVID-19.

The chain has TRBV3-1 (or the pseudogene TRBV3-2) and TRBJ2-3; D is unclear. The length of the CDR3 is 14 residues. Germline V gene sequence: CDR1 LGHDT, CDR2 YNNKEL (reference sequence). V was cut by 0 bases and J by 10 bases, with 14 bases left in between. Here the CDR3 reads CASSQEAPPMAQYF. The CDR3 nucleotides are TGTGCCAGCAGCCAAGAAGCGCCTCCCATGGCGCAGTATTTT.

This clone was detected a few times. In DNA, the CDR3 is TGTGCCAGTAGTGCGACGGACAGGGGGGACACTGAAGCTTTCTTT. Protein sequence: CASSATDRGDTEAFF. The gene calls are TRBV19 and TRBJ1-1, with TRBD1 identical over 10 bases. CDR1 is LNHDA and CDR2 is SQIVND in the germline V gene (reference sequence). J was trimmed by 3 bases and V by 5 bases; bases with no gene match: 6. The length of the CDR3 is 15 residues.

The chain links TRBV5-4 to TRBJ2-7; the D gene is possibly TRBD2 (5 bases). The CDR3 has 14 residues. V gave up 1 base and J gave up 2 bases, with 10 bases separating them. Germline V CDR1 and CDR2: SGHNT, YYREEE (reference sequence). The CDR3 spells CASSLWERPYEQYF. The DNA of the CDR3 is TGTGCCAGCAGCTTGTGGGAGCGGCCCTACGAGCAGTACTTC.

This clone has more than one count but fewer than ten. This chain connects TRBV2 to TRBJ1-2, with D maybe TRBD1 (6 bases). The CDR3 loop spans 11 amino acids. Trimming took off 5 bases at V and 7 bases at J, with 8 bases between the two ends. The germline gives CDR1 SNHLY, CDR2 FYNNEI. In nucleotides, the CDR3 is TGTGCCAGCAGTTCCAGGGGTGGCTACACCTTC. This translates into CASSSRGGYTF. The variable domain in full, with the rest retrieved from reference TRBV2 and TRBJ1-2, is EPEVTQTPSHQVTQMGQEVILRCVPISNHLYFYWYRQILGQKVEFLVSFYNNEISEKSEIFDDQFSVERPDGSNFTLKIRSTKLEDSAMYFCASSSRGGYTFGSGTRLTVV.

On this clone itself: A junction boundary mismatches the germline segment, possibly from a read error. The chain recombines TRBV5-1 with TRBJ2-1; D is possibly TRBD1 (6 bases). Germline V gene lookup returns CDR1 SGHRS and CDR2 YFSETQ. The CDR3 consists of 13 residues. The DNA of the CDR3 is TGCGCCAGCAGCCAATTAGACAGGTCTATTCCGGTCTTC. This codes for CASSQLDRSIPVF.

DNA for the CDR3: TGTGCCAGCTCGTGGACAGGGTCCTATCAGCCCCAGCATTTT. It translates to CASSWTGSYQPQHF. This chain joins TRBV18 and TRBJ1-5; 8 nucleotides line up with TRBD1. The CDR3 totals 14 residues. The ends lost 6 bases at V and 5 bases at J; junction bases unmatched: 6. CDR1 and CDR2 (germline): KGHSH, LQKENI.

The CDR3 spells CASSPAFSGYTF. The CDR3 DNA reads as TGTGCCAGCAGCCCCGCGTTTAGTGGCTACACCTTC. V is TRBV7-9 and J is TRBJ1-2; D remains unclear. Germline V gene sequence: CDR1 SEHNR, CDR2 FQNEAQ (reference sequence). Trimming removed 5 bases at V and 7 bases at J, with 11 bases between. The length of the CDR3 is 12 residues. The full variable domain, in which reference TRBV7-9 and TRBJ1-2 provide the parts outside the CDR3, is DTGVSQNPRHKITKRGQNVTFRCDPISEHNRLYWYRQTLGQGPEFLTYFQNEAQLEKSRLLSDRFSAERPKGSFSTLEIQRTEQGDSAMYLCASSPAFSGYTFGSGTRLTVV.

The rearrangement joins TRBV28 to TRBJ1-1; TRBD1 aligns across 7 bases. Germline V gene sequence: CDR1 MDHEN, CDR2 SYDVKM. V lost 9 bases and J lost 0; bases outside the gene matches: 22. The CDR3 loop spans 19 amino acids. CDR3 nucleotide sequence: TGTGCCAGTTACCAAATATTAACCGGGACAGCATTTGTGAACACTGAAGCTTTCTTT. Translated: CASYQILTGTAFVNTEAFF.

Regarding this clone: The sample holds other DNA sequences that translate to the same CDR3. J is TRBJ2-7 and V is TRBV5-1; D is uncertain. Germline V gives CDR1 SGHRS, CDR2 YFSETQ. V was cut by 4 bases and J by 3 bases, with 5 bases left in between. This CDR3 spans 11 amino acids. The DNA of the CDR3 is TGCGCCAGCAGCCCGGGCTACGAGCAGTACTTC. It yields the protein CASSPGYEQYF.

The chain combines TRBV11-2 with TRBJ2-1; 15 bases are shared with TRBD2. Germline V gene sequence: CDR1 SGHAT, CDR2 FQNNGV. The CDR3 covers 15 residues. With 5 bases clipped from V and 9 bases from J, the junction kept 5 bases outside the gene matches. CDR3 sequence reads: CASSVGLAGGGEQFF. Written as DNA, the CDR3 is TGTGCCAGCAGCGTGGGACTAGCGGGAGGTGGTGAGCAGTTCTTC.

V gene TRBV7-8 combines with J gene TRBJ1-4, with 10 bases aligning to TRBD1. This CDR3 spans 14 amino acids. CDR1 SGHVS and CDR2 FQNEAQ come from the germline V gene. Trimming at V came to 5 bases and at J to 8 bases, leaving 5 bases not matched to a gene. The CDR3 bases are TGTGCCAGCAGCCTAGGGACAGGGGAGGAAAAACTGTTTTTT. As protein: CASSLGTGEEKLFF. The variable domain in full, completed from reference TRBV7-8 and TRBJ1-4, reads GAGVSQSPRYKVAKRGQDVALRCDPISGHVSLFWYQQALGQGPEFLTYFQNEAQLDKSGLPSDRFFAERPEGSVSTLKIQRTQQEDSAVYLCASSLGTGEEKLFFGSGTQLSVL.

The gene calls are TRBV5-8 and TRBJ2-1; possibly TRBD1 for D (6 bases). This CDR3 contains 16 residues. V was trimmed by 0 bases and J by 8 bases, leaving 18 bases between them. Per the germline V gene, CDR1 is SGHTS and CDR2 is YDEGEE. The CDR3 sequence is CASSLVPGVGSYEQFF. DNA of the CDR3: TGTGCCAGCAGCTTGGTGCCAGGGGTGGGGAGCTATGAGCAGTTCTTC.

This clone has only a few counts. The chain recombines TRBV3-1 (or the pseudogene TRBV3-2) with TRBJ2-7, with TRBD2 identical over 9 bases. The CDR3 sequence is 15 residues long. Losses at the gene ends were 4 bases for V and 2 bases for J; bases not matched to a gene: 6. In germline, CDR1 is LGHDT, CDR2 YNNKEL (reference sequence). The CDR3 region has the DNA TGTGCCAGCAGCCCTAATAGCGGGGGTACCTACGAGCAGTACTTC. Translating gives CASSPNSGGTYEQYF.

In its sample, this clone was seen a few times. This sequence joins TRBV3-1 (or the pseudogene TRBV3-2) and TRBJ1-1; 11 bases fit TRBD1. The CDR3 runs 14 residues. J was trimmed by 4 bases and V by 5 bases; bases with no gene match: 3. Per germline, CDR1 LGHDT and CDR2 YNNKEL (reference sequence). The DNA of the CDR3 is TGTGCCAGCAGCTCCGGGACAGGGGGCACTGAAGCTTTCTTT. As protein: CASSSGTGGTEAFF.

The rearrangement uses TRBV9 and TRBJ2-7; the match to TRBD2 covers 7 bases. The V gene end was trimmed by 3 bases and the J gene end by 2 bases; junction bases not matched to a gene: 8. Germline assignment: CDR1 SGDLS and CDR2 YYNGEE. The CDR3 covers 15 residues. The CDR3 loop is CASSAGASGTYEQYF. The CDR3 DNA reads TGTGCCAGCAGCGCTGGGGCTAGCGGTACCTACGAGCAGTACTTC.

The chain employs TRBV5-1 and TRBJ2-3, with D perhaps TRBD2 (7 bases). The germline V gene encodes CDR1 SGHRS and CDR2 YFSETQ. The CDR3 is 15 amino acids. V was pared by 6 bases and J by 6 bases, with 20 bases between. The CDR3 DNA is TGCGCCAGCATCCTGGGGGCGGGAGATTCGGATACGCAGTATTTT. Translated: CASILGAGDSDTQYF.

This chain links TRBV5-6 with TRBJ2-7; 8 bases fit TRBD1. This CDR3 comprises 15 residues. With V trimmed by 4 bases and J by 6 bases, 12 bases remained unmatched. Germline loops: CDR1 SGHDT, CDR2 YYEEEE. CDR3 amino acids: CASSATGTGHIEQYF. CDR3 DNA: TGTGCCAGCAGCGCCACCGGGACAGGCCACATCGAGCAGTACTTC.

DNA of the CDR3: TGTGCCAGCAGCTTGGGGGACAGTCCTGCCGAGACCCAGTACTTC. Its protein product is CASSLGDSPAETQYF. The chain couples TRBV5-6 to TRBJ2-5, with 7 bases fitting TRBD1. This CDR3 spans 15 amino acids. Unmatched junction bases numbered 7, after V lost 0 bases and J lost 5 bases. CDR1 is SGHDT and CDR2 is YYEEEE in the germline V gene.

V and J are TRBV3-1 (or the pseudogene TRBV3-2) and TRBJ2-5; TRBD2 aligns across 7 bases. In germline, CDR1 is LGHDT, CDR2 YNNKEL (reference sequence). The V gene end was trimmed by 0 bases and the J gene end by 7 bases; junction bases not matched to a gene: 5. This CDR3 has 14 residues. The CDR3 spells CASSQDYGGGTQYF. CDR3 coding DNA: TGTGCCAGCAGCCAAGATTATGGGGGGGGGACCCAGTACTTC.

The CDR3 loop is CASSLGRGGPRSYNEQFF. Here the CDR3 DNA reads TGCGCCAGCAGCTTGGGGCGGGGGGGCCCTCGTTCCTACAATGAGCAGTTCTTC. V usage is TRBV5-1 and J usage is TRBJ2-1, with 9 nucleotides matching TRBD2. V gave up 0 bases and J gave up 1 base; unmatched junction bases: 8. The CDR3 covers 18 residues. Germline assignment: CDR1 SGHRS and CDR2 YFSETQ.

This chain uses TRBV7-3 with TRBJ2-3; 9 nucleotides align to TRBD2. This CDR3 region has 17 residues. Per germline, CDR1 SGHTA and CDR2 FQGTGA. Trimming at V came to 5 bases and at J to 3 bases, leaving 12 bases not matched to a gene. This chain's CDR3 is CASSPFGLSGGTDTQYF. DNA for the CDR3: TGTGCCAGCAGCCCCTTCGGCCTTAGCGGGGGAACAGATACGCAGTATTTT.

The V and J genes are TRBV7-3 and TRBJ2-3; 11 bases match TRBD1. Trimming at V came to 2 bases and at J to 0 bases, leaving 10 bases not matched to a gene. The germline V gene encodes CDR1 SGHTA and CDR2 FQGTGA. The CDR3 has 19 amino acids. CDR3 DNA: TGTGCCAGCAGCTTAGAGTGGGACAGGGGGACCAATAGCACAGATACGCAGTATTTT. It is translated as CASSLEWDRGTNSTDTQYF.

The J gene is TRBJ2-7, the V gene TRBV27; TRBD1 aligns across 11 bases. The CDR3 runs to 14 residues. The V and J ends lost 4 bases and 5 bases, in that order; junction bases with no gene match: 4. Per germline, CDR1 MNHEY and CDR2 SMNVEV (reference sequence). CDR3 sequence: CASSWTGGADEQYF. In DNA form, the CDR3 reads TGTGCCAGCAGTTGGACAGGGGGCGCGGACGAGCAGTACTTC.

J is TRBJ2-3 and V is TRBV7-6; 9 bases align to TRBD2. J was trimmed by 5 bases and V by 6 bases; bases with no gene match: 9. The CDR3 sequence is 15 residues long. Per germline, CDR1 SGHVS and CDR2 FNYEAQ. In DNA, the CDR3 is TGTGCCAGCAGATTGAGCGGGGGGCGAGAAGATACGCAGTATTTT. The encoded protein is CASRLSGGREDTQYF.

Here the CDR3 DNA reads TGTGCCAGCAGTCGGACAGGTAATCAGCCCCAGCATTTT. Translating gives CASSRTGNQPQHF. The J gene is TRBJ1-5, the V gene TRBV25-1, with 7 bases that match TRBD1. The CDR3 contains 13 residues. V dropped 5 bases and J dropped 4; count of bases not matched to a gene: 2. Germline values: CDR1 MGHDK, CDR2 SYGVNS.

The chain recombines TRBV18 with TRBJ2-1, with 8 positions matching TRBD2. The CDR3 contains 15 residues. The V segment lost 0 bases and the J segment 6 bases; nucleotides outside the gene matches: 4. Germline CDR1 and CDR2: KGHSH and LQKENI. CDR3 residues: CASSPPTSGRNEQFF. DNA for the CDR3: TGTGCCAGCTCACCACCAACTAGCGGACGCAATGAGCAGTTCTTC.

The CDR3 spells CASTGAGGAIYGYTF. As DNA, the CDR3 is TGTGCCAGTACGGGTGCAGGGGGCGCGATCTATGGCTACACCTTC. The V and J genes are TRBV19 and TRBJ1-2; TRBD1 matches 8 bases. CDR1 and CDR2 (germline): LNHDA, SQIVND (reference sequence). The V segment lost 7 bases and the J segment 4 bases; nucleotides outside the gene matches: 11. The CDR3 is 15 residues long.